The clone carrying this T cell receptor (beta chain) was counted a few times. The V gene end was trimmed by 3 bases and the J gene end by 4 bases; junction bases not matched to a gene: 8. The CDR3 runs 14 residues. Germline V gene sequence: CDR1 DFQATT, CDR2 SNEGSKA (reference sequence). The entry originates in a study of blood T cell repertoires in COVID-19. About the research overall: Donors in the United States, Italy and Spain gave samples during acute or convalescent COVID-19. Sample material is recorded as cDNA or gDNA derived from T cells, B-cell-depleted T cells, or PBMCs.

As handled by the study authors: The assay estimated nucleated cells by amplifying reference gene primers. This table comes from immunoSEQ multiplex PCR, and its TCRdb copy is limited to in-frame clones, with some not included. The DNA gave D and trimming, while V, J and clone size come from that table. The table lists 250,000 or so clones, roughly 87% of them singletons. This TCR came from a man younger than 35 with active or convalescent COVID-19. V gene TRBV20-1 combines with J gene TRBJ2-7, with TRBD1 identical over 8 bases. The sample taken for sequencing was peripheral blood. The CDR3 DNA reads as TGCAGTGCTAGTCTCGACAGGGGAAAATACGAGCAGTACTTC. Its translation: CSASLDRGKYEQYF.